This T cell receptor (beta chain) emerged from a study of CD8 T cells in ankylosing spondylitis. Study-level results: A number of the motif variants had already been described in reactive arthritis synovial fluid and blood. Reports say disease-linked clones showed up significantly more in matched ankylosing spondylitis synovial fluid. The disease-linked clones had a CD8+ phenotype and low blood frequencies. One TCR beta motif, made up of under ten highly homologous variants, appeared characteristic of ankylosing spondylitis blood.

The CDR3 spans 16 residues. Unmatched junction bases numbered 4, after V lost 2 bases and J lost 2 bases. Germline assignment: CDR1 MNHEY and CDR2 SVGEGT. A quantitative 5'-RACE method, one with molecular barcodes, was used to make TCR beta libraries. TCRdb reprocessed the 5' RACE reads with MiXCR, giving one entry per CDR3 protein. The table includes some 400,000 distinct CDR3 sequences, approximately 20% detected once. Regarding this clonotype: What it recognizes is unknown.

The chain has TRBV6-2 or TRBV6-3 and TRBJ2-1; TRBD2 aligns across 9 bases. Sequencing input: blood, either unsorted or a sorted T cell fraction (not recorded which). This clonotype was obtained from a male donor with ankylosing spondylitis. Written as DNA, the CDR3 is TGTGCCAGCAGTTACGCGTCTAGCGGGACCTACAATGAGCAGTTCTTC. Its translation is CASSYASSGTYNEQFF.